This TCR beta chain emerged from a study of identifying expanded T cells in peripheral blood. General study findings and limits: Variance in clone template counts between approximately 2-week samples significantly increased with total template count across all healthy donors.

V lost 2 bases and J 2 bases, leaving 13 bases between the germline ends. The CDR3 has 15 amino acids. The V gene's germline CDR1 is WNHNN and CDR2 SYGVQD (reference sequence). Of note for this clone: What it binds is not known.

Profiled with immunoSEQ multiplex PCR; TCRdb holds only in-frame clones, not every one. This table has about 100,000 clones, roughly 88% appearing once. Material for sequencing was blood. The chain joins TRBV10-1 to TRBJ2-7, with D possibly TRBD2 on 5 matching bases. This TCR was sampled from a person aged 18 to 75 in good health. CDR3 nucleotides: TGCGCCAGCAGTGAGGAGGGCGTCGACCCCTACGAGCAGTACTTC. This gives the protein CASSEEGVDPYEQYF.